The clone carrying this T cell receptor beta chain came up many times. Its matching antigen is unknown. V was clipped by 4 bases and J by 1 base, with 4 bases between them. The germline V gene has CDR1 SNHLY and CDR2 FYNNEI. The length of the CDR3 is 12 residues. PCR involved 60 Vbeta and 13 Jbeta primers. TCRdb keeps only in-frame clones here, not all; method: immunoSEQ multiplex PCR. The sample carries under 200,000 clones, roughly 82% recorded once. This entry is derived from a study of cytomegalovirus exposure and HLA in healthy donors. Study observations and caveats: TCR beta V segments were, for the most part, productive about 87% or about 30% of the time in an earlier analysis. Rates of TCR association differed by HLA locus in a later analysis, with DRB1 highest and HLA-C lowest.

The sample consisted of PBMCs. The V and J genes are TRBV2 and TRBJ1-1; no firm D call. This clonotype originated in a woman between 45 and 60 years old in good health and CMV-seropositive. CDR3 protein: CASSAGNTEAFF. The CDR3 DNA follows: TGTGCCAGCAGTGCGGGGAACACTGAAGCTTTCTTT.